A few counts support the clone carrying this T cell receptor beta chain. This sample stems from a study of cytotoxic CD8 clonotypes in ibrutinib-treated CLL. V was clipped by 3 bases and J by 0 bases, with 6 bases between them. This CDR3 has 13 amino acids. Germline V lookup: CDR1 MNHEY, CDR2 SMNVEV (reference sequence). Data came from immunoSEQ multiplex PCR; TCRdb stores just in-frame clones and leaves some out. The data contain 150,000 or so clones, around three quarters of them singletons. The sample in question was PBMCs, obtained after 12 months of ibrutinib treatment. The rearrangement uses TRBV27 and TRBJ2-7; D is uncertain. This receptor was taken from a human donor with chronic lymphocytic leukemia. CDR3 sequence reads: CASSFQSSYEQYF. CDR3 coding DNA: TGTGCCAGCAGTTTCCAGAGCTCCTACGAGCAGTACTTC.